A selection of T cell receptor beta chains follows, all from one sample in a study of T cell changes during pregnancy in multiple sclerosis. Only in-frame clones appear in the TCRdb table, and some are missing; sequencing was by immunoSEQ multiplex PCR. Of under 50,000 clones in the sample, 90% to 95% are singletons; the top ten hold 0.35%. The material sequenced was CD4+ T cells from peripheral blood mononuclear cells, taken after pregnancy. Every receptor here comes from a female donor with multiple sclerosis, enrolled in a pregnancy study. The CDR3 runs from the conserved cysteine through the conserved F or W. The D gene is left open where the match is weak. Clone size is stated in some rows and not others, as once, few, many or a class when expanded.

DNA: TGTGCCAGCTCACTAAAACAGGGTCACGGTGAAAAACTGTTTTTT
CDR3: CASSLKQGHGEKLFF
V: TRBV18
J: TRBJ1-4
size: NA
D: NA

DNA: TGTGCCAGCAGCTTCGGTCAGGAGGGCTATGGCTACACCTTC
CDR3: CASSFGQEGYGYTF
V: TRBV5-6
J: TRBJ1-2
size: NA
D: NA

DNA: TGTGCCAGCAGCTTGGGACAGGGAAGAAGTGAAAAACTGTTTTTT
CDR3: CASSLGQGRSEKLFF
V: TRBV5-4
J: TRBJ1-4
size: NA
D: TRBD1

DNA: TGTGCCACCAGCAGAGACAGGGCGTACAACGAGCAGTACTTC
CDR3: CATSRDRAYNEQYF
V: TRBV15
J: TRBJ2-7
size: NA
D: NA

DNA: TGTGCCAGCAGCGTAGACGTCTCCCCGGGGGGGCGGGAGACCCAGTACTTC
CDR3: CASSVDVSPGGRETQYF
V: TRBV9
J: TRBJ2-5
size: NA
D: TRBD2

DNA: TGCAGCGCCCGGACAGGCAGGGATCTTGGCTACACCTTC
CDR3: CSARTGRDLGYTF
V: TRBV29-1
J: TRBJ1-2
size: NA
D: TRBD1

DNA: TGTGCCAGCACCCCGGAGTGGGTCTCTGGAAACACCATATATTTT
CDR3: CASTPEWVSGNTIYF
V: TRBV5-8
J: TRBJ1-3
size: NA
D: NA

DNA: TGTGCCAGCAGCTCAGAAGGGGCCCTCTCTGGAAACACCATATATTTT
CDR3: CASSSEGALSGNTIYF
V: TRBV13
J: TRBJ1-3
size: NA
D: NA

DNA: TGTGCCAGCAGCTTAGATCCAGGGATTGTAGAGACCCAGTACTTC
CDR3: CASSLDPGIVETQYF
V: TRBV7-9
J: TRBJ2-5
size: NA
D: NA

DNA: TGTGCCAGCAGTCAGGTCTGGCTTGGGGGGCGCGGGGGGAGAGAGACCCAGTACTTC
CDR3: CASSQVWLGGRGGRETQYF
V: TRBV7-8
J: TRBJ2-5
size: NA
D: TRBD2

DNA: TGTGCCAGCAGTGACAGGGTCGCTGGAAACACCATATATTTT
CDR3: CASSDRVAGNTIYF
V: TRBV6-1
J: TRBJ1-3
size: NA
D: NA

DNA: TGCGCCAGCAGCTCTAACAGGGAGCAGTTCTTC
CDR3: CASSSNREQFF
V: TRBV5-1
J: TRBJ2-1
size: NA
D: NA

DNA: TGTGCCAGCAGTGAAGCGGGACAGGGCCTAGCGCGGGGCTACACCTTC
CDR3: CASSEAGQGLARGYTF
V: TRBV25-1
J: TRBJ1-2
size: NA
D: TRBD1

DNA: TGTGCCAGCAGCCCGTCGTCCGTCACACATGGCTACACCTTC
CDR3: CASSPSSVTHGYTF
V: TRBV7-9
J: TRBJ1-2
size: NA
D: NA

DNA: TGCGCCAGCAGCCCTGATGGGCAGGGCTTTTCACCCCTCCACTTT
CDR3: CASSPDGQGFSPLHF
V: TRBV4-1
J: TRBJ1-6
size: NA
D: NA

DNA: TGTGCTAGTGGTTCATCCCCCCGGGACACTGAAGCTTTCTTT
CDR3: CASGSSPRDTEAFF
V: TRBV12-5
J: TRBJ1-1
size: NA
D: NA

DNA: TGTGCCAGCAGCCGATCCGGGGGGAACTATGGCTACACCTTC
CDR3: CASSRSGGNYGYTF
V: TRBV27
J: TRBJ1-2
size: NA
D: NA

DNA: TGTGCCAGCAGCAAAGAAACCGGGACAGGGGGCACTGAAGCTTTCTTT
CDR3: CASSKETGTGGTEAFF
V: TRBV5-4
J: TRBJ1-1
size: NA
D: TRBD1

DNA: TGTGCCAGCAGTACCTGGAGAGGCAATGAGCAGTTCTTC
CDR3: CASSTWRGNEQFF
V: TRBV6-5
J: TRBJ2-1
size: NA
D: NA

DNA: TGTGCCAGCAGCGTAGCTGGAACGGGGGGGGGCACAGATACGCAGTATTTT
CDR3: CASSVAGTGGGTDTQYF
V: TRBV9
J: TRBJ2-3
size: NA
D: TRBD2

DNA: TGTGCCAGCAGCTTAAACGCGGGGGGCAAGGAGACCCAGTACTTC
CDR3: CASSLNAGGKETQYF
V: TRBV7-3
J: TRBJ2-5
size: NA
D: TRBD2

DNA: TGTGCCAGCAGCCAAACCAGCGGGGCAGCGGAGACCCAGTACTTC
CDR3: CASSQTSGAAETQYF
V: TRBV7-3
J: TRBJ2-5
size: NA
D: TRBD2

DNA: TGTGCCAGCAGTTCTCCCAGGGCCCTTAATTCACCCCTCCACTTT
CDR3: CASSSPRALNSPLHF
V: TRBV6-6
J: TRBJ1-6
size: NA
D: NA

DNA: TGTGCCAGCAGGGCTAGCGGGGGGGGCTACGAGCAGTACTTC
CDR3: CASRASGGGYEQYF
V: TRBV7-8
J: TRBJ2-7
size: once
D: TRBD2

DNA: TGCAGCGTGGATCTCGGGACTCTCCTCGGGGAGACCCAGTACTTC
CDR3: CSVDLGTLLGETQYF
V: TRBV29-1
J: TRBJ2-5
size: NA
D: NA

DNA: TGTGCCAGCTCACCTTCGGACAGTCGTGGCTACACCTTC
CDR3: CASSPSDSRGYTF
V: TRBV18
J: TRBJ1-2
size: NA
D: NA

DNA: TGTGCCAGCAGCTTAGTTCGGGTAGCAACTAATGAAAAACTGTTTTTT
CDR3: CASSLVRVATNEKLFF
V: TRBV7-8
J: TRBJ1-4
size: NA
D: NA

DNA: TGTGCCAGCAGCGATACAGGGAAGGAGACCCAGTACTTC
CDR3: CASSDTGKETQYF
V: TRBV9
J: TRBJ2-5
size: NA
D: NA

DNA: TGTGCCAGCAGCCAAGGTGGGGGGGGACCCTACAATGAGCAGTTCTTC
CDR3: CASSQGGGGPYNEQFF
V: TRBV14
J: TRBJ2-1
size: NA
D: TRBD2

DNA: TGTGCCAGCAGCTTAGGTGACACCAAAGACAATGAGCAGTTCTTC
CDR3: CASSLGDTKDNEQFF
V: TRBV7-9
J: TRBJ2-1
size: NA
D: NA

DNA: TGTGCCAGCAGCTTTGCGGTGGGCACTGAAGCTTTCTTT
CDR3: CASSFAVGTEAFF
V: TRBV5-6
J: TRBJ1-1
size: NA
D: NA

DNA: TGTGCCAGCAGCTTCACAGCTCTAGGGGATGAGCAGTTCTTC
CDR3: CASSFTALGDEQFF
V: TRBV11-2
J: TRBJ2-1
size: NA
D: NA

DNA: TGTGCCTGGCAAGAGGGGAACACTGAAGCTTTCTTT
CDR3: CAWQEGNTEAFF
V: TRBV30
J: TRBJ1-1
size: once
D: NA

DNA: TGTGCCAGCAGTTTATCGGGGGGGCGTAGGGAGACCCAGTACTTC
CDR3: CASSLSGGRRETQYF
V: TRBV6-5
J: TRBJ2-5
size: NA
D: TRBD2

DNA: TGTGCCAGCAGCAACAACAGGGGAGAGACCCAGTACTTC
CDR3: CASSNNRGETQYF
V: TRBV7-6
J: TRBJ2-5
size: NA
D: TRBD1

DNA: TGTGCCAGCAGCGGCCGGGACACTGAAGCTTTCTTT
CDR3: CASSGRDTEAFF
V: TRBV9
J: TRBJ1-1
size: NA
D: NA

DNA: TGTGCCAGCAGCGTAGAGCCGGGACTCCTGCCGCACACTGAAGCTTTCTTT
CDR3: CASSVEPGLLPHTEAFF
V: TRBV9
J: TRBJ1-1
size: NA
D: NA

DNA: TGTGCCAGCTCCCAACTCCCGACAGGGGACTATGGCTACACCTTC
CDR3: CASSQLPTGDYGYTF
V: TRBV2
J: TRBJ1-2
size: NA
D: TRBD1

DNA: TGTGCCAGCAGTGAAGCGGTAGCGGGGTTAAGAGATACGCAGTATTTT
CDR3: CASSEAVAGLRDTQYF
V: TRBV6-1
J: TRBJ2-3
size: once
D: TRBD2

DNA: TGTGCCAGCAGTTACTCGACAGGGCTTGGCTACACCTTC
CDR3: CASSYSTGLGYTF
V: TRBV6-5
J: TRBJ1-2
size: NA
D: TRBD1

DNA: TGTGCCAGCCGATTCCCGGGAGCAAATGAAAAACTGTTTTTT
CDR3: CASRFPGANEKLFF
V: TRBV2
J: TRBJ1-4
size: NA
D: NA

DNA: TGTGCCAGCAGCTCCGGACAGGGGGCTCGAGGCTACACCTTC
CDR3: CASSSGQGARGYTF
V: TRBV7-2
J: TRBJ1-2
size: NA
D: TRBD1

DNA: TGCGCCAGCAGTCTCCGGCCACAGGGACCAGGCAATGAGCAGTTCTTC
CDR3: CASSLRPQGPGNEQFF
V: TRBV4-1
J: TRBJ2-1
size: NA
D: NA

DNA: TGTGCCAGCAGTTACTCCCCAACTATGGGAGAAAGGCATTTT
CDR3: CASSYSPTMGERHF
V: TRBV6-6
J: TRBJ1-5
size: NA
D: NA

DNA: TGTGCCAGCAGTGACCCCCGACAATTCGACACTGAAGCTTTCTTT
CDR3: CASSDPRQFDTEAFF
V: TRBV25-1
J: TRBJ1-1
size: NA
D: NA